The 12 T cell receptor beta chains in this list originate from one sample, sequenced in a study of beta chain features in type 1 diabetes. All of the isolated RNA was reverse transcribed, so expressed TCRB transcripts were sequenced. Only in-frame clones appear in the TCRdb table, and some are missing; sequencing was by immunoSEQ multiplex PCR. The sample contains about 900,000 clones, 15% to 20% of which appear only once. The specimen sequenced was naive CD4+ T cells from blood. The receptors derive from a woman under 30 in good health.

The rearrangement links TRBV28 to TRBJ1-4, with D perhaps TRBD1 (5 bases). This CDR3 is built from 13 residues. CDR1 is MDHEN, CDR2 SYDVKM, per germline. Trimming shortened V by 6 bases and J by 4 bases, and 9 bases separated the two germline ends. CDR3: CASRVGGNEKLFF. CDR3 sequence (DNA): TGTGCCAGCAGGGTTGGGGGTAATGAAAAACTGTTTTTT.

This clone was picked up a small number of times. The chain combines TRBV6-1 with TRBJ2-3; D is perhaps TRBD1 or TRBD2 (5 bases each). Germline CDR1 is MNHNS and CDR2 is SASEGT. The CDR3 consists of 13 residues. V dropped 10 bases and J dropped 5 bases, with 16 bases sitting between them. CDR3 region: CATPNWDGDTQYF. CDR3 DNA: TGTGCCACCCCGAACTGGGACGGAGATACGCAGTATTTT.

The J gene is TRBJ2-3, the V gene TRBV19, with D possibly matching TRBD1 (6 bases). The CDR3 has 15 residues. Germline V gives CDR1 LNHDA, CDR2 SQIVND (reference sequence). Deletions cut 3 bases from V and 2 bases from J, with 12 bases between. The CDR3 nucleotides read TGTGCCAGTAGTATGATGGGACACCCCACAGATACGCAGTATTTT. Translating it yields CASSMMGHPTDTQYF.

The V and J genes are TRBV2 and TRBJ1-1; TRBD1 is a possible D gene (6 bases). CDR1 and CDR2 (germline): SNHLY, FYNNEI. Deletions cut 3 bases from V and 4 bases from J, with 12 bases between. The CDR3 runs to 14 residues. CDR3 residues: CASSDQGPSTEAFF. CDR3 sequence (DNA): TGTGCCAGCAGTGATCAGGGGCCGAGCACTGAAGCTTTCTTT.

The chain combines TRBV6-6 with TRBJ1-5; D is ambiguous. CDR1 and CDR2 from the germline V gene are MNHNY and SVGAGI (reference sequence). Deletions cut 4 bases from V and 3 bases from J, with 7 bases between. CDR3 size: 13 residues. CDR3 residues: CASSSTNNQPQHF. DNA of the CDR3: TGTGCCAGCAGTTCAACAAACAATCAGCCCCAGCATTTT.

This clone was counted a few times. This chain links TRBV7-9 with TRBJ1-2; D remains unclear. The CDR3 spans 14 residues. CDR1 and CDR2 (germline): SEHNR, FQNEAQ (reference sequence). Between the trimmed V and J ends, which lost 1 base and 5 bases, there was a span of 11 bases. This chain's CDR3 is CASSLEGRKYGYTF. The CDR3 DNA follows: TGTGCCAGCAGCTTAGAAGGACGGAAATATGGCTACACCTTC.

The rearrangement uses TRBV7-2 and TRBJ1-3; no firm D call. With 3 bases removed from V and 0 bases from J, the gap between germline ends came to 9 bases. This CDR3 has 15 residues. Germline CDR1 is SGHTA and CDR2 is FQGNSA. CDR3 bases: TGTGCCAGCAGCTTTGGCACGTCCTCTGGAAACACCATATATTTT. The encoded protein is CASSFGTSSGNTIYF.

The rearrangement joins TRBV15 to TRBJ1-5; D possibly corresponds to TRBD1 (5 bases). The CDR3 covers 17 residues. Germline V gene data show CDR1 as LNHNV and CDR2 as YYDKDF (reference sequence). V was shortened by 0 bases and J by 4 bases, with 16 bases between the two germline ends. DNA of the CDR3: TGTGCCACCAGCAGAGATATTCAGGGAGGGAGAAATCAGCCCCAGCATTTT. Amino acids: CATSRDIQGGRNQPQHF.

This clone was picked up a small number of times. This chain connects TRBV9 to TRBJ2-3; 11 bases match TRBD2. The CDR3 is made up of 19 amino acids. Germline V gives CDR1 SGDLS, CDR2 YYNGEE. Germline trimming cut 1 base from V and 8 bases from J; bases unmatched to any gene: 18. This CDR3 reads CASSVNAGGLAGGQGTQYF. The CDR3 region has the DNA TGTGCCAGCAGCGTAAACGCTGGGGGGCTAGCGGGAGGACAGGGTACGCAGTATTTT. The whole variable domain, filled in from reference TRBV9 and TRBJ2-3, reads DSGVTQTPKHLITATGQRVTLRCSPRSGDLSVYWYQQSLDQGLQFLIQYYNGEERAKGNILERFSAQQFPDLHSELNLSSLELGDSALYFCASSVNAGGLAGGQGTQYFGPGTRLTVL.

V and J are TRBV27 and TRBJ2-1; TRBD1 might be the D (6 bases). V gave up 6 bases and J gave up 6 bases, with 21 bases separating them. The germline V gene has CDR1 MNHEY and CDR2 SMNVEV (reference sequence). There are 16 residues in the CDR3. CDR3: CASRGTGFVRSNEQFF. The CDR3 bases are TGTGCCAGCAGGGGAACAGGGTTCGTCCGTAGCAATGAGCAGTTCTTC.

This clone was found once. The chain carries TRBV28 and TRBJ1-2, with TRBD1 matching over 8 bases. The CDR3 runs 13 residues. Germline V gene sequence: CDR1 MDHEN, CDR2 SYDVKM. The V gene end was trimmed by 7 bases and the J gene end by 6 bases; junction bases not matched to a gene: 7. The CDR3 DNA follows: TGTGCCAGCATTCGCCAGGGGGCGGATGGCTACACCTTC. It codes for CASIRQGADGYTF.

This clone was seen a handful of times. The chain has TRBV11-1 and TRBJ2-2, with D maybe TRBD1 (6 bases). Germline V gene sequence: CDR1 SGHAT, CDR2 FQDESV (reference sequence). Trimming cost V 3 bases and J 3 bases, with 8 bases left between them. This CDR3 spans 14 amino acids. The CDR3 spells CASSFGQHTGELFF. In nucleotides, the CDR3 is TGTGCCAGCAGCTTCGGACAGCACACCGGGGAGCTGTTTTTT.